This TCR beta chain was identified during a study of cytomegalovirus exposure and HLA in healthy donors. Germline-derived CDR1 and CDR2 are MDHEN and SYDVKM. This CDR3 has 15 residues. Trimming took 5 bases from V and 8 from J; bases not matched to a gene: 11. The PCR used 60 Vbeta and 13 Jbeta primers. TCRdb's copy holds only in-frame clones and misses some; the assay was immunoSEQ multiplex PCR. The sample lists about 98,000 clones; approximately 70% were seen once. The sample comprised PBMCs. The rearrangement uses TRBV28 and TRBJ2-1, with 8 bases lining up with TRBD2. The sequence derives from a man over 45 in good health and CMV-seronegative. This CDR3 is CASSPYGRAYDEQFF. The CDR3 DNA reads TGTGCCAGCAGTCCCTACGGGAGGGCTTACGATGAGCAGTTCTTC.